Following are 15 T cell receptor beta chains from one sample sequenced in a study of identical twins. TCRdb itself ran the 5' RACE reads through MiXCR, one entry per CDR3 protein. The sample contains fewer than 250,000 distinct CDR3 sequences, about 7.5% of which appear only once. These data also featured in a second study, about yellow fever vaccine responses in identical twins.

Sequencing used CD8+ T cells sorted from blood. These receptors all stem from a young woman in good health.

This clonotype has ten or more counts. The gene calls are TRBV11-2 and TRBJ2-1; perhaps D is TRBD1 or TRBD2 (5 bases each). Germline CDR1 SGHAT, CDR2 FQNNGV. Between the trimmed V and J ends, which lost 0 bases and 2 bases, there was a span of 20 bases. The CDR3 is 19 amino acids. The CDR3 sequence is CASSLDPGSRERTYNEQFF. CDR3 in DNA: TGTGCCAGCAGCTTAGATCCAGGGTCGAGGGAGAGAACCTACAATGAGCAGTTCTTC.

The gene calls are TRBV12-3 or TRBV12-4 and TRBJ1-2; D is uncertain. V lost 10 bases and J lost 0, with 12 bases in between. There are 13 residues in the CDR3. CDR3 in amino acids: CANVDASNYGYTF. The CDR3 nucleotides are TGTGCCAACGTAGACGCATCTAACTATGGCTACACCTTC.

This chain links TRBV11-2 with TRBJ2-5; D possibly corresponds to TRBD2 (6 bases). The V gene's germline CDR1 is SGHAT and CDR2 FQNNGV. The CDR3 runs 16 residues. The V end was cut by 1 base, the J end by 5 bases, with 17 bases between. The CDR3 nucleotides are TGTGCCAGCAGCTTAGTTACGGCAACGGGGGTGGAGACCCAGTACTTC. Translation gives CASSLVTATGVETQYF.

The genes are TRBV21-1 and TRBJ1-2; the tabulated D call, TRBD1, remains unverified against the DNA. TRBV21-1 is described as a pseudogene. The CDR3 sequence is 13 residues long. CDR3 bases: TGTGCCAGCAGCAATTTCAGGGGTAATGGCTACACCTTC. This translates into CASSNFRGNGYTF.

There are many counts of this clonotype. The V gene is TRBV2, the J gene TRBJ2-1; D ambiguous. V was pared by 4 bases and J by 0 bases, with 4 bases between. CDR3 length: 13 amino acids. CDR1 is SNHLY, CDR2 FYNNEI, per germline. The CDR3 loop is CASSAPSYNEQFF. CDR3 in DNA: TGTGCCAGCAGTGCCCCCTCCTACAATGAGCAGTTCTTC.

CDR3 region: CASSLAGGPSSYNEQFF. The CDR3 DNA reads TGTGCCAGCAGCTTAGCGGGGGGACCAAGCTCCTACAATGAGCAGTTCTTC. The V call is TRBV5-6, the J call TRBJ2-1, with 9 bases aligning to TRBD2. The CDR3 length is 17 residues. J was trimmed by 0 bases and V by 2 bases; bases with no gene match: 6. Germline CDR1 reads SGHDT; CDR2 reads YYEEEE.

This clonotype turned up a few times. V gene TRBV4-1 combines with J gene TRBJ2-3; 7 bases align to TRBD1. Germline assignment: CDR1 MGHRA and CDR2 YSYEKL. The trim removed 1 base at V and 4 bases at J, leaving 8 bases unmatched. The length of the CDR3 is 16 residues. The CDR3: CASSQGGRGKSDTQYF. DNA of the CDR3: TGCGCCAGCAGCCAAGGGGGCAGGGGGAAGTCAGATACGCAGTATTTT.

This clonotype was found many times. The CDR3 loop is CATSREGQGALNTGELFF. CDR3 sequence (DNA): TGTGCCACCAGCAGAGAGGGACAGGGGGCCCTGAACACCGGGGAGCTGTTTTTT. This chain uses TRBV15 with TRBJ2-2; 12 bases fit TRBD1. Germline V gene lookup returns CDR1 LNHNV and CDR2 YYDKDF (reference sequence). The V gene end was trimmed by 0 bases and the J gene end by 1 base; junction bases not matched to a gene: 3. CDR3 length: 18 residues.

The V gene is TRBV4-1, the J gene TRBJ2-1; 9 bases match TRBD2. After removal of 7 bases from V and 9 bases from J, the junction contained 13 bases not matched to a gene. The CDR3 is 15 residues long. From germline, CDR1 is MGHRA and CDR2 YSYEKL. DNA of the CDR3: TGCGCCAGCACCCCCAGGGCTAGCGGGGTCGGTGAGCAGTTCTTC. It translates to CASTPRASGVGEQFF.

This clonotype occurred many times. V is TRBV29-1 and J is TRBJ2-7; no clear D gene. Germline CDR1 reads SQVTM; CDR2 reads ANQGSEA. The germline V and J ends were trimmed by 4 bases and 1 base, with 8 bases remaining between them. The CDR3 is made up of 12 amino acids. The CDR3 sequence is CSVVIGSYEQYF. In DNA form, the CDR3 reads TGCAGCGTTGTGATAGGGTCCTACGAGCAGTACTTC.

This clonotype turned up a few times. The CDR3 nucleotides read TGTGCCAGCAGCCAAGATAGGGCAGGCCTCTACAATGAGCAGTTCTTC. Translating gives CASSQDRAGLYNEQFF. J is TRBJ2-1 and V is TRBV3-1; no firm D call. Germline assignment: CDR1 LGHDT and CDR2 YNNKEL (reference sequence). The germline V and J ends were trimmed by 0 bases and 3 bases, with 12 bases remaining between them. The CDR3 covers 16 residues.

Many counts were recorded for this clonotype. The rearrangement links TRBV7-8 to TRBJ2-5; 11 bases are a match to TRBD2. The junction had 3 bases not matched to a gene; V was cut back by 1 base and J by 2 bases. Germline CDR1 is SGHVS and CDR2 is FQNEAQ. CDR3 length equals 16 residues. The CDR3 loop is CASSLELAGGQETQYF. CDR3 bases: TGTGCCAGCAGCTTAGAGCTAGCGGGAGGACAAGAGACCCAGTACTTC.

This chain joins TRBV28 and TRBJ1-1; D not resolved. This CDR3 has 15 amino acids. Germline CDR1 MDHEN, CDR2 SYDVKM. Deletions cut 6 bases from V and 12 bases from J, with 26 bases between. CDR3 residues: CASSSTSTVERWTFF. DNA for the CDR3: TGTGCCAGCAGCTCTACGTCCACTGTTGAGCGGTGGACTTTCTTT.

DNA for the CDR3: TGTGCCAGCAGGGCCGCCGTTGTTAGCAATCAGCCCCAGCATTTT. It yields the protein CASRAAVVSNQPQHF. The genes are TRBV28 and TRBJ1-5, with D unresolved. Trimming left V 6 bases short and J 0 bases short, with 12 bases between. The CDR3 covers 15 residues. Per germline, CDR1 MDHEN and CDR2 SYDVKM.

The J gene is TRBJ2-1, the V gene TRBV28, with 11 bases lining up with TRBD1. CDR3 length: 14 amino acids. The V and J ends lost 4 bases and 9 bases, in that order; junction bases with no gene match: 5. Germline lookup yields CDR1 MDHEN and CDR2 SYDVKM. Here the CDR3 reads CASSSGQGVREQFF. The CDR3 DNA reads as TGTGCCAGCAGTTCGGGACAGGGGGTACGTGAGCAGTTCTTC.